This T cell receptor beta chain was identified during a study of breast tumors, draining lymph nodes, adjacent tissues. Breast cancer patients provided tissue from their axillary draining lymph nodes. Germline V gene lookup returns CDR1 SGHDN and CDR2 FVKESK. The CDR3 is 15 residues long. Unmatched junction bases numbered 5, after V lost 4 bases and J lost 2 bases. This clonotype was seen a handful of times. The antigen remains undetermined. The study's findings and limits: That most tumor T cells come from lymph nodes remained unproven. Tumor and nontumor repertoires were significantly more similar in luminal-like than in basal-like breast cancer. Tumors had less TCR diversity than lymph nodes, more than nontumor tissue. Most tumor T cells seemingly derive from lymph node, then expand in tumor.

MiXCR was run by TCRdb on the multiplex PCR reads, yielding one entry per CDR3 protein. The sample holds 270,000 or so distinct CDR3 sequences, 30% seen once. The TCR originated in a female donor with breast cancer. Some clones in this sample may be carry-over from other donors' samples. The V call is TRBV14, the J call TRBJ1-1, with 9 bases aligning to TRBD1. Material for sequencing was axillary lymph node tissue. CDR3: CASSLLTGGNTEAFF. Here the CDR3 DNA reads TGTGCCAGCAGCCTACTCACAGGGGGCAACACTGAAGCTTTCTTT.